The following is a TCR beta chain sequence with its context. Its antigen is unidentified. The data derive from a study of cytomegalovirus exposure and HLA in healthy donors. Overall study findings and caveats: According to a later analysis, donors in an Asian-associated ancestry cluster reportedly had fewer N-insertions than the 666-donor mean.

The germline V gene has CDR1 MDHEN and CDR2 SYDVKM. The V gene lost 4 bases and the J gene lost 6 bases, with 13 bases spanning the gap. The CDR3 consists of 13 residues. 60 Vbeta and 13 Jbeta primers were used in PCR. The protocol was immunoSEQ multiplex PCR, while the TCRdb copy is restricted to in-frame clones and leaves out a portion. The sample lists 120,000 or so clones; over 70% were seen once. The sequence was collected from a woman aged 45 to 65 in good health and CMV-seropositive. The V and J genes are TRBV28 and TRBJ2-7; the D gene is possibly TRBD1 (6 bases). Material: PBMCs. Written as DNA, the CDR3 is TGTGCCAGCAGTTCCGGACAGATTTTCGAGCAGTACTTC. It translates to CASSSGQIFEQYF. The variable domain in full, completed from reference TRBV28 and TRBJ2-7, reads DVKVTQSSRYLVKRTGEKVFLECVQDMDHENMFWYRQDPGLGLRLIYFSYDVKMKEKGDIPEGYSVSREKKERFSLILESASTNQTSMYLCASSSGQIFEQYFGPGTRLTVT.